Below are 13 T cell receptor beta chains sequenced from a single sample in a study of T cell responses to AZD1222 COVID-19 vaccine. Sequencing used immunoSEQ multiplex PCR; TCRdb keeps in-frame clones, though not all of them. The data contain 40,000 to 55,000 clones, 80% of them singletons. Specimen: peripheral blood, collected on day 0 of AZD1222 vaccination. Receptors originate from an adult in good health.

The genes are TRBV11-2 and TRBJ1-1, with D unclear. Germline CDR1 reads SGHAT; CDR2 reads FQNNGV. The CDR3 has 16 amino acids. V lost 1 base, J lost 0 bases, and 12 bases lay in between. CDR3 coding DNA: TGTGCCAGCAGCTTAGGTCTACAGACTCTGAACACTGAAGCTTTCTTT. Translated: CASSLGLQTLNTEAFF.

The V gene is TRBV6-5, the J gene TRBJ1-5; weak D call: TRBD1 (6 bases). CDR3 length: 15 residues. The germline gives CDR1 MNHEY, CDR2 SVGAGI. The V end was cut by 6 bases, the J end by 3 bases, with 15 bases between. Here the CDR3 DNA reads TGTGCCAGCAGAGGGACACTAGTACCCAATCAGCCCCAGCATTTT. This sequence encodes CASRGTLVPNQPQHF.

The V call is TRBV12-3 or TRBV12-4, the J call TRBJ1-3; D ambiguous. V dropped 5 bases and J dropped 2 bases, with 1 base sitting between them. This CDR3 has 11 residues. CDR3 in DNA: TGTGCCAGCAGTCCTGGAAACACCATATATTTT. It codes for CASSPGNTIYF.

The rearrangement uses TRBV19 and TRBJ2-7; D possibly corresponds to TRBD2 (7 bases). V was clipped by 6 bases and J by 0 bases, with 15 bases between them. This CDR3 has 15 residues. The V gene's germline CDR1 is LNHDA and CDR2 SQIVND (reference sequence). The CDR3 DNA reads TGTGCCAGTAGGGTACAGGGAGGGAGCTCCTACGAGCAGTACTTC. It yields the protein CASRVQGGSSYEQYF.

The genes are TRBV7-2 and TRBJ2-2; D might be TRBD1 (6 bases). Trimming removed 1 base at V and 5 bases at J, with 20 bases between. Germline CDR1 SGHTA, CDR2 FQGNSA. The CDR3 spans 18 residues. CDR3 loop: CASSLEGVWLVGTGELFF. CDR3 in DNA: TGTGCCAGCAGCTTAGAGGGGGTGTGGTTAGTGGGGACCGGGGAGCTGTTTTTT.

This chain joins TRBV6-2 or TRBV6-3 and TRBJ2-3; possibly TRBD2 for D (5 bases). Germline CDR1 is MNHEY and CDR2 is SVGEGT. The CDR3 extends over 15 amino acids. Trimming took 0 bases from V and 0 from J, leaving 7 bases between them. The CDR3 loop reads CASSYSTGSTDTQYF. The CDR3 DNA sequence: TGTGCCAGCAGTTACTCAACGGGGAGCACAGATACGCAGTATTTT.

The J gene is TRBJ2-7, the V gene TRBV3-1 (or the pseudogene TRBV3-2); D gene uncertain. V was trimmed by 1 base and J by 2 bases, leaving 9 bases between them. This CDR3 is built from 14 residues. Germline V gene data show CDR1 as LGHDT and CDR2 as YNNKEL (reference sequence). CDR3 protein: CASSQVGVTYEQYF. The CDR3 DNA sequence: TGTGCCAGCAGCCAAGTTGGGGTTACCTACGAGCAGTACTTC.

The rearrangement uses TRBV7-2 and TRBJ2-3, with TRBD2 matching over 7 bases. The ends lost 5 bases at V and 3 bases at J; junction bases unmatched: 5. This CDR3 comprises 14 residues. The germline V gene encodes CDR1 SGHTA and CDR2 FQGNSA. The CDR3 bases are TGTGCCAGCAGCCGCGGACTAGAAACAGATACGCAGTATTTT. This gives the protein CASSRGLETDTQYF. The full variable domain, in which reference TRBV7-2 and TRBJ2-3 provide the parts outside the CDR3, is GAGVSQSPSNKVTEKGKDVELRCDPISGHTALYWYRQSLGQGLEFLIYFQGNSAPDKSGLPSDRFSAERTGGSVSTLTIQRTQQEDSAVYLCASSRGLETDTQYFGPGTRLTVL.

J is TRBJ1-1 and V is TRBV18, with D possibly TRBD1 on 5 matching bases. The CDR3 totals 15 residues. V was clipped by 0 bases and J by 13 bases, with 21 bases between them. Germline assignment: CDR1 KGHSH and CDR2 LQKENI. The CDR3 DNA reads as TGTGCCAGCTCACCACCGTCTGGCCTCCGGGACGAGGTTTTCTTT. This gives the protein CASSPPSGLRDEVFF.

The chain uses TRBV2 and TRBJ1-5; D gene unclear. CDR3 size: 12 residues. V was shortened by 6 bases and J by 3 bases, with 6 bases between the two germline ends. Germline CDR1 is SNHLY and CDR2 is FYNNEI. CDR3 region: CASRDANQPQHF. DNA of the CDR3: TGTGCCAGCAGGGACGCCAATCAGCCCCAGCATTTT.

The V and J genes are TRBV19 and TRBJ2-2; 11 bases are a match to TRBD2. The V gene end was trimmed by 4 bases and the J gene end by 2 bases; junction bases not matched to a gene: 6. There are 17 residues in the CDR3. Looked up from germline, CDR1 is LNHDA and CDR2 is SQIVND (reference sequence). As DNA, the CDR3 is TGTGCCAGTAGTACCGGGACTAGCGGAACTAACACCGGGGAGCTGTTTTTT. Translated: CASSTGTSGTNTGELFF. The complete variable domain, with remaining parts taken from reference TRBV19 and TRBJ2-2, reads DGGITQSPKYLFRKEGQNVTLSCEQNLNHDAMYWYRQDPGQGLRLIYYSQIVNDFQKGDIAEGYSVSREKKESFPLTVTSAQKNPTAFYLCASSTGTSGTNTGELFFGEGSRLTVL.

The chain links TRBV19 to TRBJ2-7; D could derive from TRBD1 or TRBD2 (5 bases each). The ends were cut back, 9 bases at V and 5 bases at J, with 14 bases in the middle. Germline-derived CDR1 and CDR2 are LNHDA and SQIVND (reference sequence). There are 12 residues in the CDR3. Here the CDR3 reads CARMRDGHEQYF. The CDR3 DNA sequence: TGTGCCAGAATGAGGGACGGGCACGAGCAGTACTTC.

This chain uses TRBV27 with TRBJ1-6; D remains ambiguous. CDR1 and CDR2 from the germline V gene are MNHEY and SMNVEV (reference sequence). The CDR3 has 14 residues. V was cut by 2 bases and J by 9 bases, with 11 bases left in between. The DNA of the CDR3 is TGTGCCAGCAGTTTACGGCCCCTTGGTTCACCCCTCCACTTT. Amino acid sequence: CASSLRPLGSPLHF.